This T cell receptor (beta chain) was obtained from a study of shared clonotypes between healthy human individuals. Study at large: Plates per donor: three CD4 naive, three CD4 memory, two CD8 naive, one CD8 memory. Study-wide results and caveats: Inspection by rarefaction showed sorted-subset sequencing to be incomplete despite large depth.

Per the study methods: From ImmunoSEQ came sequences covering only the junction and carrying no quality scores, so filtering differed. Libraries were prepared by immunoSEQ multiplex PCR; TCRdb keeps only in-frame clonotypes and omits some of them. The V and J calls and the clone size are those of that table, but D and trimming were determined from the DNA. The sample holds about 2 million clones, 85% to 95% seen once. Note on this clone: Its antigen is unknown.

This CDR3 comprises 15 residues. V was clipped by 6 bases and J by 0 bases; unmatched bases: 7. Per germline, CDR1 MNHEY and CDR2 SVGAGI. V usage is TRBV6-5 and J usage is TRBJ1-1; 7 bases are a match to TRBD1. The TCR sequence derives from a man in his late teens or twenties in good health. Sequenced input: naive CD4+ T cells sorted from blood. Subset in this sample: CD45RA+ positively selected. This CDR3 reads CASSGTASLNTEAFF. In nucleotides, the CDR3 is TGTGCCAGCAGCGGGACAGCCAGCTTGAACACTGAAGCTTTCTTT.